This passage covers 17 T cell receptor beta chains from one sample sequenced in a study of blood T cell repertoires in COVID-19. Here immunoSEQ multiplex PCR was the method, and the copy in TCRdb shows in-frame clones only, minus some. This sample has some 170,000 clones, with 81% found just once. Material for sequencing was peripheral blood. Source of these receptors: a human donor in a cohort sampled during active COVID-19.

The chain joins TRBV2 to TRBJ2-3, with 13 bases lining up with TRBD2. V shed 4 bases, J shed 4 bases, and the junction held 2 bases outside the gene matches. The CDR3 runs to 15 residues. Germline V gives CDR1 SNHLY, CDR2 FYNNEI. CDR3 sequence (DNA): TGTGCCAGCAGTGGGACTAGCGGGAGAGCAGATACGCAGTATTTT. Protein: CASSGTSGRADTQYF.

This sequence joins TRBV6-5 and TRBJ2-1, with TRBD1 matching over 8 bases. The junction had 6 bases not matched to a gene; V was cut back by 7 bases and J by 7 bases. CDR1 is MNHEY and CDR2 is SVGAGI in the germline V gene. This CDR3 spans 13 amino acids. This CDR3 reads CASTRDRLNEQFF. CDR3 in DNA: TGTGCCAGCACCCGGGACAGGCTGAATGAGCAGTTCTTC.

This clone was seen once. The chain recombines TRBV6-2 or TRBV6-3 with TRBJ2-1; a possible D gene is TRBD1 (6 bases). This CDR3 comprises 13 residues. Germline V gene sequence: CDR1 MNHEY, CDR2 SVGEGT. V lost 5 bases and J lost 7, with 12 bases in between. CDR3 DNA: TGTGCCAGCAGTCCACAGGGTCGGAATGAGCAGTTCTTC. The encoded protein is CASSPQGRNEQFF.

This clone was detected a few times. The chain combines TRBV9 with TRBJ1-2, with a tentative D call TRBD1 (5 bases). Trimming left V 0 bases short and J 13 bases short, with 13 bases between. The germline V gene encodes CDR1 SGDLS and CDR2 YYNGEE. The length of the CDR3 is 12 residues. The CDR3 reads CASSVGFSGITF. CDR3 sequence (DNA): TGTGCCAGCAGCGTAGGCTTCTCAGGGATCACCTTC.

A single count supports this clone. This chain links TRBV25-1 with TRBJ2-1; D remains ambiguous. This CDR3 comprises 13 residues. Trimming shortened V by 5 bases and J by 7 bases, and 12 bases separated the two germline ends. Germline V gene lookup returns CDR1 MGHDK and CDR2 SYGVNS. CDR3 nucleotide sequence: TGTGCCAGCAGTCACTGGTTCCGGAATGAGCAGTTCTTC. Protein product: CASSHWFRNEQFF.

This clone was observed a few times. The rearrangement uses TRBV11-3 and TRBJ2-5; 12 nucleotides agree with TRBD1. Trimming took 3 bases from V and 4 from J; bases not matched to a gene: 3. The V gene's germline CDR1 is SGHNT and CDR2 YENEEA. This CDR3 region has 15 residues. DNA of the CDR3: TGTGCCAGCAGCTTGGGGACAGGGGGCCTAGAGACCCAGTACTTC. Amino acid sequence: CASSLGTGGLETQYF. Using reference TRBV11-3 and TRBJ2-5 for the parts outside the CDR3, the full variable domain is EAGVVQSPRYKIIEKKQPVAFWCNPISGHNTLYWYLQNLGQGPELLIRYENEEAVDDSQLPKDRFSAERLKGVDSTLKIQPAELGDSAVYLCASSLGTGGLETQYFGPGTRLLVL.

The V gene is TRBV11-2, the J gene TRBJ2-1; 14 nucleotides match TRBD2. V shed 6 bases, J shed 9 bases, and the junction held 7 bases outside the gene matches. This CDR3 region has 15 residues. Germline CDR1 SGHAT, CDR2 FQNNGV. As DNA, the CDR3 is TGTGCCAGCAGTTGGGGACTAGCGGGAGAGTTTGAGCAGTTCTTC. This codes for CASSWGLAGEFEQFF.

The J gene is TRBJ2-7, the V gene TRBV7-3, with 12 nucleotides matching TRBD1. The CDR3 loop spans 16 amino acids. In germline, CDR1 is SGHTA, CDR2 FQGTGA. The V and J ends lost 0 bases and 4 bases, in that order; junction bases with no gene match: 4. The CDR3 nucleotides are TGTGCCAGCAGCTTAACGGCGGGACAGGGGGCTTACGAGCAGTACTTC. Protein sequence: CASSLTAGQGAYEQYF.

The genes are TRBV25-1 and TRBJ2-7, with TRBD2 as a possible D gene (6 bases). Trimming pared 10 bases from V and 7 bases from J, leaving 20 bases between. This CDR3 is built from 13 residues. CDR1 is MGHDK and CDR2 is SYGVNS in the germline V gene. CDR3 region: CATKTAPRGEQYF. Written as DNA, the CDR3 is TGTGCCACCAAGACAGCTCCACGGGGGGAGCAGTACTTC.

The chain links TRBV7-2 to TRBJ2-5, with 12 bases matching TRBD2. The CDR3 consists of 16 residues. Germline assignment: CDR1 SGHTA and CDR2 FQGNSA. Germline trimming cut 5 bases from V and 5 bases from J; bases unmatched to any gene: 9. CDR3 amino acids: CASSPLAGGPAETQYF. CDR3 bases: TGTGCCAGCAGCCCGCTAGCGGGAGGGCCGGCGGAGACCCAGTACTTC.

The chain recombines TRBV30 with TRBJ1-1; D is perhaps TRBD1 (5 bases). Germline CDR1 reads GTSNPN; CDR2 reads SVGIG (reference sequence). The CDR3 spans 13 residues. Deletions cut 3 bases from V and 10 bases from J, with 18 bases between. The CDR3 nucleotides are TGTGCCTGGAGCCATACGGGGGGACGAGGAGCTTTCTTT. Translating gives CAWSHTGGRGAFF.

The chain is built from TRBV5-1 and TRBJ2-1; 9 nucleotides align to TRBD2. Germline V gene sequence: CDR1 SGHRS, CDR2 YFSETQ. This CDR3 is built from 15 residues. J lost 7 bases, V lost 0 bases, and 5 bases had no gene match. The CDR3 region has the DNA TGCGCCAGCAGCTTGGAACTAGCGGGTTTGAATGAGCAGTTCTTC. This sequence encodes CASSLELAGLNEQFF.

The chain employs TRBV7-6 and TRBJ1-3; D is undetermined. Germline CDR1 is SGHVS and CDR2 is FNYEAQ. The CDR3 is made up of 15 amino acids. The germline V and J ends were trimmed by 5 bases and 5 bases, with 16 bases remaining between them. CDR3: CASSPIAQTRNTIYF. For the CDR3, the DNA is TGTGCCAGCAGCCCGATAGCACAAACTCGAAACACCATATATTTT.

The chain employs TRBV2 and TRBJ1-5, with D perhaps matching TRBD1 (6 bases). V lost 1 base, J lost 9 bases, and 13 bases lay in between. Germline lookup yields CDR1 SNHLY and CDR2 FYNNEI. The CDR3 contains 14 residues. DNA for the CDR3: TGTGCCAGCAGTGAAGAATCCGGGGGGCCGCCCCAGCATTTT. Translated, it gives CASSEESGGPPQHF.

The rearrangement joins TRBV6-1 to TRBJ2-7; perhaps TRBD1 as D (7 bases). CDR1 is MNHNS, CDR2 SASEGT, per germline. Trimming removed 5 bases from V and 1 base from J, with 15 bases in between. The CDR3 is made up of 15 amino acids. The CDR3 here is CASSSMTGTSYEQYF. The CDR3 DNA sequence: TGTGCCAGCAGTTCCATGACAGGGACTTCCTACGAGCAGTACTTC.

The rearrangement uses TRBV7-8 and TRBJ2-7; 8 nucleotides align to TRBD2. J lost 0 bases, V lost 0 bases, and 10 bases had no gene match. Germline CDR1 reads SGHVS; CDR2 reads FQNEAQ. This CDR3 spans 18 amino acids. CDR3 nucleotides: TGTGCCAGCAGCTTAGCGCTCCCCGGGGGGGAGATCTCCTACGAGCAGTACTTC. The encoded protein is CASSLALPGGEISYEQYF.

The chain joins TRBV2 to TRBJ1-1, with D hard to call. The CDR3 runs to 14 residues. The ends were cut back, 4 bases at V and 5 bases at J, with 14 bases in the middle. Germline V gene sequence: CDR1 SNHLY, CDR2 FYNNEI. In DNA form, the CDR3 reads TGTGCCAGCAGTGTTAAGCGGGAAGGGACTGAAGCTTTCTTT. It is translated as CASSVKREGTEAFF.